A single sample gave rise to the 3 T cell receptor beta chains below, sequenced in a study of blood T cell repertoires in COVID-19 (dated by TCRdb to 2018 to 2021). The library was generated by the immunoSEQ multiplex PCR assay. As stored in TCRdb, this immuneACCESS dataset retains in-frame rearrangements with V and J assigned. A fraction of the clones does not appear; measured against another copy, unresolved V genes explain less than half of the discrepancy, and the remainder lacks a known reason. In all, the sample holds 250,000 to 300,000 clones, and roughly 89% of those were seen once. The ten largest clones represent about 4.6% of the sample. Input material: peripheral blood. The receptor source for this set is a woman between 40 and 50 years old who had recovered from COVID-19.

This sequence joins TRBV15 and TRBJ1-2, with D perhaps matching TRBD1 (5 bases). The ends were cut back, 6 bases at V and 2 bases at J, with 7 bases in the middle. CDR3 size: 12 residues. Germline CDR1 and CDR2: LNHNV and YYDKDF (reference sequence). CDR3 DNA: TGTGCCACCAGTAGACAGAACTATGGCTACACCTTC. Its translation is CATSRQNYGYTF. Complete variable domain (other parts from reference TRBV15 and TRBJ1-2): DAMVIQNPRYQVTQFGKPVTLSCSQTLNHNVMYWYQQKSSQAPKLLFHYYDKDFNNEADTPDNFQSRRPNTSFCFLDIRSPGLGDTAMYLCATSRQNYGYTFGSGTRLTVV.

This chain links TRBV28 with TRBJ2-2; D is ambiguous. CDR1 MDHEN and CDR2 SYDVKM come from the germline V gene. V lost 7 bases and J 1 base, leaving 10 bases between the germline ends. CDR3 length equals 14 residues. The CDR3 DNA reads as TGTGCCAGCAAAACAGTACTGAACACCGGGGAGCTGTTTTTT. Protein product: CASKTVLNTGELFF.

This clone was counted once. The rearrangement links TRBV3-1 (or the pseudogene TRBV3-2) to TRBJ2-1; 11 bases line up with TRBD2. Germline V lookup: CDR1 LGHDT, CDR2 YNNKEL (reference sequence). This CDR3 has 18 amino acids. The V segment lost 2 bases and the J segment 6 bases; nucleotides outside the gene matches: 12. This chain's CDR3 is CASSQLSVTSGSFNEQFF. CDR3 coding DNA: TGTGCCAGCAGCCAATTGAGCGTTACTAGCGGGAGCTTCAATGAGCAGTTCTTC.